What follows describes a single TCR beta chain. Its antigen is unknown. The CDR3 totals 13 residues. Germline CDR1 and CDR2: SGDLS and YYNGEE. V lost 0 bases and J lost 9, with 10 bases in between. This entry belongs to a study of T cell responses to AZD1222 COVID-19 vaccine. Clones were sequenced by immunoSEQ multiplex PCR, and TCRdb holds only the in-frame ones, with some missing. Seen here are some 83,000 clones, approximately 89% observed once, and the top ten hold 5% to 6.5%. General study results and limits: When two AZD1222 doses had been given, Spike-specific TCR breadth and depth rose. Seropositive at baseline were only six AZD1222 recipients.

V usage is TRBV9 and J usage is TRBJ2-1, with no clear D. The specimen comprised peripheral blood, sampled 28 days after the second AZD1222 dose. The sequence was collected from an adult who received the AZD1222 COVID-19 vaccine. The CDR3 loop reads CASSVVSTSEQFF. The DNA for the CDR3 is TGTGCCAGCAGCGTAGTTAGTACCAGTGAGCAGTTCTTC.